This entry concerns a single T cell receptor beta chain. What it recognizes is unknown. This record comes from a study of cytomegalovirus exposure and HLA in healthy donors. Overall study results and limits: Overall, around 160 TCR beta chains were annotated as cytomegalovirus-associated.

Use of 60 Vbeta and 13 Jbeta primers characterized the PCR. Using immunoSEQ multiplex PCR, the repertoire was profiled, and TCRdb retains in-frame clones only, with some absent. Seen here are approximately 70,000 clones, 74% observed once, and the top ten hold about 20%. Germline V gene data show CDR1 as MNHEY and CDR2 as SVGAGI. The V end was cut by 4 bases, the J end by 1 base, with 8 bases between. The CDR3 is made up of 14 amino acids. The rearrangement joins TRBV6-5 to TRBJ1-5; perhaps TRBD1 as D (6 bases). Sequencing was done on a sample of PBMCs. The receptor was isolated from a young woman in good health and CMV-seropositive. In DNA form, the CDR3 reads TGTGCCAGCAGTTGGGGGCAGAGCAATCAGCCCCAGCATTTT. Translating it yields CASSWGQSNQPQHF.